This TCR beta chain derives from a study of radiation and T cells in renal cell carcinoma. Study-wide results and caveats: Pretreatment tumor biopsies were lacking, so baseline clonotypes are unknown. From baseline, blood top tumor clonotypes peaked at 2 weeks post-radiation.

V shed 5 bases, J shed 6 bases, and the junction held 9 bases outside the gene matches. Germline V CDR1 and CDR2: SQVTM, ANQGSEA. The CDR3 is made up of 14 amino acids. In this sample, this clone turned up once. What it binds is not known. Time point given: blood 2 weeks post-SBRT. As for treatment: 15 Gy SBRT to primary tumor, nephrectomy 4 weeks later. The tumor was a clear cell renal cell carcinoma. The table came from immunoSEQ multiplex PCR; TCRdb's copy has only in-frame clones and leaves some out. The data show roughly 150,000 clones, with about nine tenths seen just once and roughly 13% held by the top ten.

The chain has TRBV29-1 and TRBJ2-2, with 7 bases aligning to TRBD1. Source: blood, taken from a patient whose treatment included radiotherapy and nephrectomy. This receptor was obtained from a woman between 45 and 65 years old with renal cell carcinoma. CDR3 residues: CSVKTGSSSGELFF. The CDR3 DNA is TGCAGCGTTAAGACAGGGTCGAGCTCCGGGGAGCTGTTTTTT.